One T cell receptor (beta chain) is described in this entry. Original data processing: Amplifying reference gene primers gave estimates of nucleated cell counts. The protocol was immunoSEQ multiplex PCR, while the TCRdb copy is restricted to in-frame clones and leaves out a portion. V and J calls plus clone size are reproduced from that table; the DNA served to infer D and trimming. The table has roughly 13,000 clones, 75% to 90% seen once. This specimen comes from a study of blood T cell repertoires in COVID-19. Looking at the study overall: Acute and convalescent COVID-19 specimens originated in the United States, Italy and Spain.

Trimming took 5 bases from V and 7 from J, leaving 12 bases between them. The germline V gene encodes CDR1 KGHSH and CDR2 LQKENI. CDR3 length equals 13 residues. This sequence originates from a man older than 75 with acute or convalescent COVID-19. The gene calls are TRBV18 and TRBJ2-4, with D possibly matching TRBD2 (5 bases). Sequences were obtained from peripheral blood. As DNA, the CDR3 is TGTGCCAGCTCAGAAAATAGAGGGAACATTCAGTACTTC. Encoded protein: CASSENRGNIQYF. Full variable domain (rest looked up from reference TRBV18 and TRBJ2-4): NAGVMQNPRHLVRRRGQEARLRCSPMKGHSHVYWYRQLPEEGLKFMVYLQKENIIDESGMPKERFSAEFPKEGPSILRIQQVVRGDSAAYFCASSENRGNIQYFGAGTRLSVL.